The entry below describes one T cell receptor beta chain. Antigen: not known. This entry is derived from a study of shared clonotypes between healthy human individuals. TCRdb's table, derived via immunoSEQ multiplex PCR, lists solely in-frame clones and lacks some. The sample records approximately 2.3 million clones, more than 85% being singletons. Findings and limits, study-wide: Tissues were not sampled, only blood, and their repertoires likely differ.

V was shortened by 7 bases and J by 6 bases, with 8 bases between the two germline ends. This CDR3 spans 11 amino acids. Per the germline V gene, CDR1 is KGHSH and CDR2 is LQKENI. This clonotype was sampled from a man aged 18 to 35 in good health. Some clones in this sample may be carry-over from other donors' samples. The chain couples TRBV18 to TRBJ2-3; no clear D. The source material was naive CD4+ T cells from PBMCs. As for subset: CD45RA+ positively selected. The DNA of the CDR3 is TGTGCCAGCTTCGAGGTGGATACGCAGTATTTT. Translation: CASFEVDTQYF. Complete variable domain (other parts from reference TRBV18 and TRBJ2-3): NAGVMQNPRHLVRRRGQEARLRCSPMKGHSHVYWYRQLPEEGLKFMVYLQKENIIDESGMPKERFSAEFPKEGPSILRIQQVVRGDSAAYFCASFEVDTQYFGPGTRLTVL.